This paragraph reports one T cell receptor beta chain. The antigen remains unidentified. The CDR3 goes on 3 residues after the read ends, and that part is filled in from the germline J gene. The data were obtained in a study of T cells in women clearing cervical HPV infection. Turning to the study itself: Women with histologically confirmed HPV16-related CIN3 or worse, 2 with invasive cancer, served as cases. Controls were women whose single incident HPV16 infection cleared within 12 months without precancer or cancer. HLA type stays a possible confounder, typing being limited. Study-wide findings and caveats: Richness differences could reflect unmeasured T-cell content per sample.

Profiling relied on immunoSEQ multiplex PCR, and the TCRdb table lists in-frame clones only, not all of them. In total, the table holds about 41,000 clones. Germline V gene data show CDR1 as LNHDA and CDR2 as SQIVND (reference sequence). V shed 7 bases and J 0 bases; nucleotides not matched to a gene: 3. The CDR3 runs to 14 residues. The V call is TRBV19, the J call TRBJ1-1; 9 nucleotides match TRBD1. Sequencing was performed on blood buffy coat. This receptor was identified in a woman aged 18 to 75 with a cervical HPV16 infection that either progressed to CIN3+ or cleared (not recorded which). The CDR3 protein is CASTGQGMNTEAFF. The covered CDR3 bases are TGTGCCAGTACCGGACAGGGGATGAACACTGAA.